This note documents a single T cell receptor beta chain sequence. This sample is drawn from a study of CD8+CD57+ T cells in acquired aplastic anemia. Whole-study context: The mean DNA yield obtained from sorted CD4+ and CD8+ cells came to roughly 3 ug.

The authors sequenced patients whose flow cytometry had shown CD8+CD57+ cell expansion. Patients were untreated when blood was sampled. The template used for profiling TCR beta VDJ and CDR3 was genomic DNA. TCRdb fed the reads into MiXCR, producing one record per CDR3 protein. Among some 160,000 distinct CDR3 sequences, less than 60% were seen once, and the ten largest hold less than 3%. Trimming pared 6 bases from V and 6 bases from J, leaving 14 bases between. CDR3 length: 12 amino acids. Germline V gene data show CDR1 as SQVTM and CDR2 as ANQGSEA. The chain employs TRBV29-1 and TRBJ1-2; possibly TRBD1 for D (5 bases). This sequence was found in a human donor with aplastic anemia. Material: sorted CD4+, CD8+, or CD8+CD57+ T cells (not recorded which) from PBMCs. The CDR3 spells CSVRDPRHGYTF. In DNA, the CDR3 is TGCAGCGTCCGGGACCCCAGGCATGGCTACACCTTC. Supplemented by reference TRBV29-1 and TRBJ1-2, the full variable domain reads SAVISQKPSRDICQRGTSLTIQCQVDSQVTMMFWYRQQPGQSLTLIATANQGSEATYESGFVIDKFPISRPNLTFSTLTVSNMSPEDSSIYLCSVRDPRHGYTFGSGTRLTVV.